The TCR beta chain described here comes from a study of Graves' ophthalmopathy and Graves' hyperthyroidism. Study in general: Peripheral blood collection took place at initial diagnosis, before any treatment.

Scientists amplified the TCR beta CDR3 regions from RNA transcripts. HTBI-primed first-round RT-PCR preceded second-round multiplex PCR. TCRdb re-derived calls from the multiplex PCR reads in MiXCR, one entry per CDR3 protein. The table records hundreds of thousands of distinct CDR3 sequences, under 50% of them present only once. The CDR3 runs 12 residues. V lost 4 bases to trimming and J lost 8 bases, with 11 bases between them. CDR1 and CDR2 from the germline V gene are DFQATT and SNEGSKA (reference sequence). This clonotype came up a few times. The source of this sequence is an adult man with Graves' ophthalmopathy. The specimen was peripheral blood. This rearrangement joins TRBV20-1 to TRBJ1-4; D might be TRBD1 (6 bases). CDR3 nucleotides: TGCAGTGCTACAGGGGAGGACGAAAAACTGTTTTTT. It yields the protein CSATGEDEKLFF.